These 29 T cell receptor beta chains were sequenced from one sample in a study of T cell responses to AZD1222 COVID-19 vaccine. Some clones are missing from TCRdb's copy, which holds only in-frame ones; the method was immunoSEQ multiplex PCR. The sample includes around 100,000 clones, more than 90% seen only once; the top ten take 2.2%. The source material was peripheral blood, sampled on day 0 of AZD1222 vaccination. The receptors were sampled from an adult in good health.

Remarks on this clone: At one end the junction does not follow the germline gene, possibly because of a read error. The genes are TRBV19 and TRBJ1-3; D is ambiguous. Germline V CDR1 and CDR2: LNHDA, SQIVND (reference sequence). This CDR3 has 10 amino acids. CDR3 region: CATGEHPRNF. Written as DNA, the CDR3 is TGTGCCACCGGGGAGCACCCTCGGAATTTT.

The chain carries TRBV10-3 and TRBJ2-1; 14 bases match TRBD2. CDR3 length: 18 residues. V shed 0 bases and J 7 bases; nucleotides not matched to a gene: 8. Germline V gene data show CDR1 as ENHRY and CDR2 as SYGVKD. The CDR3 coding sequence is TGTGCCATCAGTGAGTCCTTCGGGACTAGCGGGAGTGGAAATGAGCAGTTCTTC. Translated: CAISESFGTSGSGNEQFF.

The chain couples TRBV2 to TRBJ1-2; no clear D. The CDR3 contains 12 residues. V was cut by 6 bases and J by 4 bases, with 9 bases left in between. CDR1 and CDR2 (germline): SNHLY, FYNNEI. The CDR3 spells CASRSDFYGYTF. In nucleotides, the CDR3 is TGTGCCAGCAGATCGGACTTCTATGGCTACACCTTC.

This chain connects TRBV28 to TRBJ1-2; perhaps TRBD1 as D (5 bases). Trimming removed 1 base at V and 8 bases at J, with 14 bases between. This CDR3 region has 14 residues. The germline gives CDR1 MDHEN, CDR2 SYDVKM. CDR3 region: CASSLSGSISGYTF. The CDR3, as DNA: TGTGCCAGCAGTTTATCAGGGAGTATCTCGGGCTACACCTTC.

The chain links TRBV5-6 to TRBJ1-2, with 7 bases fitting TRBD1. This CDR3 is 15 amino acids long. Trimming removed 4 bases from V and 0 bases from J; junction bases left unmatched: 6. Germline V CDR1 and CDR2: SGHDT, YYEEEE. The CDR3 DNA reads as TGTGCCAGCAGCCTGAGGGACAGTCCTAACTATGGCTACACCTTC. Translated, it gives CASSLRDSPNYGYTF.

This chain connects TRBV6-5 to TRBJ2-7; D unclear. Per germline, CDR1 MNHEY and CDR2 SVGAGI. V lost 6 bases to trimming and J lost 0 bases, with 15 bases between them. The CDR3 sequence is 15 residues long. In DNA, the CDR3 is TGTGCCAGCAGCCAAATCTCCTTGGGCTCCTACGAGCAGTACTTC. Its protein product is CASSQISLGSYEQYF.

The chain uses TRBV7-9 and TRBJ2-7; 10 nucleotides align to TRBD1. V shed 5 bases, J shed 1 base, and the junction held 2 bases outside the gene matches. From germline, CDR1 is SEHNR and CDR2 FQNEAQ (reference sequence). This CDR3 is built from 14 residues. This chain's CDR3 is CASSDRGHSYEQYF. CDR3 sequence (DNA): TGTGCCAGCAGCGACAGGGGGCATTCCTACGAGCAGTACTTC.

The chain recombines TRBV7-6 with TRBJ1-1; no firm D call. The germline gives CDR1 SGHVS, CDR2 FNYEAQ. CDR3 length: 15 amino acids. With 5 bases removed from V and 4 bases from J, the gap between germline ends came to 17 bases. The DNA for the CDR3 is TGTGCCAGCAGCCCATTCTCGGCAGCGAGCACTGAAGCTTTCTTT. Its protein is CASSPFSAASTEAFF.

The chain carries TRBV18 and TRBJ1-1; no firm D call. CDR1 KGHSH and CDR2 LQKENI come from the germline V gene. The length of the CDR3 is 13 residues. Trimming cost V 3 bases and J 6 bases, with 11 bases left between them. The CDR3 DNA reads TGTGCCAGCTCACCTGACCCGGGATCTGAAGCTTTCTTT. It translates to CASSPDPGSEAFF.

The V and J genes are TRBV3-1 (or the pseudogene TRBV3-2) and TRBJ1-2, with a possible D match to TRBD1 (5 bases). Germline V gives CDR1 LGHDT, CDR2 YNNKEL (reference sequence). The CDR3 spans 16 residues. Trimming removed 1 base from V and 2 bases from J, with 14 bases in between. The DNA for the CDR3 is TGTGCCAGCAGCCAAGGTCCCCGGGACCAGAACTATGGCTACACCTTC. Amino acids: CASSQGPRDQNYGYTF.

The V and J genes are TRBV2 and TRBJ1-2; D possibly corresponds to TRBD1 (6 bases). The CDR3 totals 15 residues. Trimming took off 6 bases at V and 4 bases at J, with 18 bases between the two ends. Germline V CDR1 and CDR2: SNHLY, FYNNEI. The CDR3 region is CASSTDGGGIYGYTF. Written as DNA, the CDR3 is TGTGCCAGCAGCACCGATGGGGGGGGCATCTATGGCTACACCTTC.

V is TRBV15 and J is TRBJ2-7, with 11 bases fitting TRBD1. After removal of 6 bases from V and 6 bases from J, the junction contained 1 base not matched to a gene. Germline-derived CDR1 and CDR2 are LNHNV and YYDKDF (reference sequence). This CDR3 spans 12 amino acids. The CDR3 nucleotides read TGTGCCACCAGGGGGACAGGGGGCGAGCAGTACTTC. It specifies CATRGTGGEQYF.

V gene TRBV14 combines with J gene TRBJ2-2; D remains ambiguous. Germline assignment: CDR1 SGHDN and CDR2 FVKESK. V was shortened by 4 bases and J by 4 bases, with 7 bases between the two germline ends. This CDR3 region has 13 residues. CDR3 protein: CASSRISTGELFF. As DNA, the CDR3 is TGTGCCAGCAGCCGCATTTCCACCGGGGAGCTGTTTTTT. Drawing the rest from reference TRBV14 and TRBJ2-2, the complete variable domain is EAGVTQFPSHSVIEKGQTVTLRCDPISGHDNLYWYRRVMGKEIKFLLHFVKESKQDESGMPNNRFLAERTGGTYSTLKVQPAELEDSGVYFCASSRISTGELFFGEGSRLTVL.

J is TRBJ1-1 and V is TRBV19, with D hard to call. CDR3 length: 13 residues. The V end lost 3 bases, the J end lost 1 base, and 6 bases lay between the germline ends. The V gene's germline CDR1 is LNHDA and CDR2 SQIVND (reference sequence). CDR3 sequence: CASSIYGNTEAFF. CDR3 coding DNA: TGTGCCAGTAGTATTTATGGGAACACTGAAGCTTTCTTT.

V is TRBV21-1 and J is TRBJ1-1. TRBV21-1 is given as a pseudogene. CDR3 length: 10 residues. The CDR3 sequence: CASKGETAFF. The CDR3 nucleotides are TGTGCCAGCAAGGGAGAAACGGCTTTCTTT.

V and J are TRBV11-3 and TRBJ2-3; 10 bases fit TRBD1. CDR1 and CDR2 (germline): SGHNT, YENEEA. The CDR3 loop spans 17 amino acids. J gave up 1 base and V 5 bases, and 9 bases lay outside the gene matches. The CDR3 sequence: CASSAVTGGHGTDTQYF. CDR3 DNA: TGTGCCAGCAGCGCCGTGACAGGGGGCCATGGCACAGATACGCAGTATTTT.

V and J are TRBV28 and TRBJ1-5; D remains ambiguous. The CDR3 extends over 16 amino acids. Looked up from germline, CDR1 is MDHEN and CDR2 is SYDVKM. Trimming removed 2 bases from V and 0 bases from J, with 11 bases in between. CDR3 in DNA: TGTGCCAGCAGTTTACCCTTGGGGAATAGCAATCAGCCCCAGCATTTT. As protein: CASSLPLGNSNQPQHF.

J is TRBJ1-5 and V is TRBV10-3; D remains unclear. With 3 bases removed from V and 7 bases from J, the gap between germline ends came to 7 bases. The CDR3 is 12 amino acids. Germline CDR1 reads ENHRY; CDR2 reads SYGVKD. In DNA form, the CDR3 reads TGTGCCATCAGTGAAAGGTCGCAGCCCCAGCATTTT. Protein product: CAISERSQPQHF.

This clone showed up just once. This chain uses TRBV7-7 with TRBJ1-2; D gene unclear. This CDR3 is 15 amino acids long. Germline V gives CDR1 SSHAT, CDR2 FNYEAQ (reference sequence). Trimming shortened V by 5 bases and J by 2 bases, and 15 bases separated the two germline ends. The CDR3 protein is CASSQVGCTNYGYTF. In DNA form, the CDR3 reads TGTGCCAGCAGCCAAGTCGGGTGTACAAACTATGGCTACACCTTC.

This CDR3 is CASSLGLAGDTYNEQFF. The CDR3 DNA reads TGCGCCAGCAGCTTGGGCCTGGCGGGAGACACCTACAATGAGCAGTTCTTC. V and J are TRBV5-1 and TRBJ2-1, with 7 nucleotides matching TRBD2. Germline CDR1 SGHRS, CDR2 YFSETQ. Trimming at V came to 0 bases and at J to 2 bases, leaving 8 bases not matched to a gene. The CDR3 consists of 17 residues.

This chain joins TRBV19 and TRBJ1-2; 7 bases are shared with TRBD1. CDR1 is LNHDA, CDR2 SQIVND, per germline (reference sequence). The CDR3 consists of 15 residues. Trimming at V came to 6 bases and at J to 3 bases, leaving 10 bases not matched to a gene. The CDR3 region has the DNA TGTGCCAGTAGACCGAGCCCGGGACAGCACTATGGCTACACCTTC. This translates into CASRPSPGQHYGYTF.

This clone occurred a few times. The rearrangement joins TRBV9 to TRBJ1-5, with TRBD1 as a possible D gene (5 bases). Germline CDR1 reads SGDLS; CDR2 reads YYNGEE. Trimming shortened V by 0 bases and J by 2 bases, and 9 bases separated the two germline ends. The CDR3 is 15 amino acids. CDR3 sequence: CASSVDWGGNQPQHF. The CDR3 DNA follows: TGTGCCAGCAGCGTAGATTGGGGGGGCAATCAGCCCCAGCATTTT.

This chain links TRBV27 with TRBJ2-4; 10 bases map to TRBD2. The CDR3 sequence is 16 residues long. The trim removed 5 bases at V and 1 base at J, leaving 5 bases unmatched. Germline V gene data show CDR1 as MNHEY and CDR2 as SMNVEV (reference sequence). In DNA, the CDR3 is TGTGCCAGCAGTCACCTAGCGGGAGAGGCCAAAAACATTCAGTACTTC. It specifies CASSHLAGEAKNIQYF.

The chain's CDR3 is CASSLGRDYNSPLHF. In nucleotides, the CDR3 is TGTGCCAGCAGCTTGGGCAGGGACTATAATTCACCCCTCCACTTT. The chain combines TRBV5-4 with TRBJ1-6; a possible D gene is TRBD1 (5 bases). Germline V gene lookup returns CDR1 SGHNT and CDR2 YYREEE (reference sequence). CDR3 length: 15 amino acids. V was shortened by 0 bases and J by 3 bases, with 7 bases between the two germline ends.

As concerns this clone: Other DNA sequences in this sample translate to the same CDR3. CDR3 loop: CASSLGGYSNQPQHF. CDR3 coding DNA: TGTGCCAGCAGCTTAGGGGGGTATAGCAATCAGCCCCAGCATTTT. The chain joins TRBV7-9 to TRBJ1-5; D is possibly TRBD1 (5 bases). The CDR3 covers 15 residues. Germline lookup yields CDR1 SEHNR and CDR2 FQNEAQ (reference sequence). The V end was cut by 1 base, the J end by 0 bases, with 7 bases between.

The chain uses TRBV18 and TRBJ1-1; D ambiguous. The CDR3 runs to 15 residues. CDR1 and CDR2 (germline): KGHSH, LQKENI. Trimming removed 1 base from V and 0 bases from J, with 9 bases in between. The CDR3 DNA reads TGTGCCAGCTCACCACGACGGGGAATGAACACTGAAGCTTTCTTT. Its translation: CASSPRRGMNTEAFF.

The chain recombines TRBV5-1 with TRBJ2-1; 12 bases map to TRBD2. Germline V CDR1 and CDR2: SGHRS, YFSETQ. V trimming: 4 bases; J trimming: 4 bases; junction bases outside the gene matches: 3. The CDR3 consists of 15 residues. CDR3 nucleotides: TGCGCCAGCAGCACGACTAGCGGGGGTTACAATGAGCAGTTCTTC. It is translated as CASSTTSGGYNEQFF.

V and J are TRBV28 and TRBJ2-7; 8 bases match TRBD1. This CDR3 has 17 residues. Trimming cost V 10 bases and J 1 base; bases outside gene matches: 18. Germline CDR1 is MDHEN and CDR2 is SYDVKM. Here the CDR3 reads CATRVPFTGTGSYEQYF. CDR3 in DNA: TGTGCCACCAGAGTCCCCTTTACCGGGACAGGTTCCTACGAGCAGTACTTC.

This clone occurred a few times. The chain combines TRBV2 with TRBJ1-5, with D perhaps TRBD1 (5 bases). Germline V gene data show CDR1 as SNHLY and CDR2 as FYNNEI. The length of the CDR3 is 16 residues. Trimming pared 1 base from V and 0 bases from J, leaving 10 bases between. The CDR3 region has the DNA TGTGCCAGCAGTGAAGAAACGGGACGTAGCAATCAGCCCCAGCATTTT. Residues: CASSEETGRSNQPQHF.